Below are 7 T cell receptor beta chains sequenced from a single sample in a study of T-cell memory formation after mild COVID-19. In TCRdb, the 5' RACE reads were re-called with MiXCR into one record per CDR3 protein. The sample holds about 400,000 distinct CDR3 sequences, 18% seen once. The sample was PBMCs or a T cell subset sorted from them (not recorded which). These TCRs come from a man aged 18-30 years who had mild COVID-19 (a few samples of this study predate the infection). Cell type and time point are not known.

The J gene is TRBJ2-7, the V gene TRBV29-1; 8 bases are a match to TRBD1. The germline V gene encodes CDR1 SQVTM and CDR2 ANQGSEA. J lost 2 bases, V lost 6 bases, and 9 bases had no gene match. CDR3 length equals 14 residues. CDR3 nucleotides: TGCAGCGTCCAAAAGACAGGGGACCCCTACGAGCAGTACTTC. It specifies CSVQKTGDPYEQYF.

This clonotype turned up a few times. The chain links TRBV5-1 to TRBJ2-5, with 9 nucleotides matching TRBD1. V gave up 4 bases and J gave up 5 bases; unmatched junction bases: 12. The germline V gene has CDR1 SGHRS and CDR2 YFSETQ. The CDR3 consists of 16 residues. The DNA for the CDR3 is TGCGCCAGCAGCAAACTCTCACAGGGGGCAAGGGAGACCCAGTACTTC. Translation gives CASSKLSQGARETQYF.

This sequence joins TRBV7-9 and TRBJ2-1; D is unresolved. V lost 2 bases and J lost 8, with 10 bases in between. This CDR3 has 13 amino acids. Germline assignment: CDR1 SEHNR and CDR2 FQNEAQ (reference sequence). CDR3 DNA sequence: TGTGCCAGCAGCTTAATTGGAATCGATGAGCAGTTCTTC. Amino acid sequence: CASSLIGIDEQFF.

This rearrangement joins TRBV9 to TRBJ1-5; possibly TRBD1 for D (6 bases). Germline-derived CDR1 and CDR2 are SGDLS and YYNGEE. Trimming shortened V by 1 base and J by 7 bases, and 15 bases separated the two germline ends. This CDR3 contains 15 residues. The CDR3 region has the DNA TGTGCCAGCAGCGTAAAGGCAGGGGTAGGGCAGCCCCAGCATTTT. Amino acid sequence: CASSVKAGVGQPQHF. Looking up the rest from reference TRBV9 and TRBJ1-5 gives the full variable domain: DSGVTQTPKHLITATGQRVTLRCSPRSGDLSVYWYQQSLDQGLQFLIQYYNGEERAKGNILERFSAQQFPDLHSELNLSSLELGDSALYFCASSVKAGVGQPQHFGDGTRLSIL.

This clonotype has just a few counts. Written as DNA, the CDR3 is TGCGCCAGCAGCCAAGATCGGCTGGCAGATGGTGAAAAACTGTTTTTT. Its protein product is CASSQDRLADGEKLFF. This chain links TRBV4-3 with TRBJ1-4, with unresolved D. CDR1 is LGHNA and CDR2 is YSLEER in the germline V gene. Trimming cost V 0 bases and J 7 bases, with 15 bases left between them. This CDR3 region has 16 residues.

The V call is TRBV7-9, the J call TRBJ1-1, with 8 bases that match TRBD1. From germline, CDR1 is SEHNR and CDR2 FQNEAQ (reference sequence). With V trimmed by 2 bases and J by 3 bases, 5 bases remained unmatched. CDR3 size: 15 residues. The CDR3 bases are TGTGCCAGCAGCTTAAGGACAGGGCCTCACACTGAAGCTTTCTTT. Amino acid sequence: CASSLRTGPHTEAFF. Filled out from reference TRBV7-9 and TRBJ1-1, the complete variable domain reads DTGVSQNPRHKITKRGQNVTFRCDPISEHNRLYWYRQTLGQGPEFLTYFQNEAQLEKSRLLSDRFSAERPKGSFSTLEIQRTEQGDSAMYLCASSLRTGPHTEAFFGQGTRLTVV.

The chain employs TRBV15 and TRBJ1-4; D gene unclear. Germline CDR1 and CDR2: LNHNV and YYDKDF (reference sequence). This CDR3 has 12 amino acids. The germline V and J ends were trimmed by 1 base and 11 bases, with 8 bases remaining between them. The CDR3 here is CATSRVGRKLFF. Here the CDR3 DNA reads TGTGCCACCAGCAGAGTCGGGAGGAAACTGTTTTTT.